The present TCR beta chain was sequenced within a study of high-grade serous ovarian cancer treatment subgroups. Study information: Mean per sample: around 14,000 reads, thousands of unique TCR beta rearrangements. Study-wide results and limits: Bulk tumor TCR sequencing gave no spatial information. Same-patient tumor repertoires overlapped at roughly 0.095 to 0.8; different patients barely overlapped.

This CDR3 has 14 amino acids. Germline V gene data show CDR1 as SGHVS and CDR2 as FNYEAQ. V dropped 1 base and J dropped 7; count of bases not matched to a gene: 3. Using immunoSEQ multiplex PCR, the repertoire was profiled, and TCRdb retains in-frame clones only, with some absent. The sample lists thousands of clones, 60% to 80% occurring once. Tumor samples were taken before definitive surgery or chemotherapy. Remarks on this clone: No antigen is known for it.

The receptor's source is a human donor with high-grade serous ovarian cancer. The rearrangement joins TRBV7-6 to TRBJ1-4, with TRBD1 identical over 7 bases. Sequencing was performed on tumor tissue. The CDR3 DNA reads TGTGCCAGCAGCTTAGGACAGGGAGGTGAAAAACTGTTTTTT. Its protein is CASSLGQGGEKLFF.